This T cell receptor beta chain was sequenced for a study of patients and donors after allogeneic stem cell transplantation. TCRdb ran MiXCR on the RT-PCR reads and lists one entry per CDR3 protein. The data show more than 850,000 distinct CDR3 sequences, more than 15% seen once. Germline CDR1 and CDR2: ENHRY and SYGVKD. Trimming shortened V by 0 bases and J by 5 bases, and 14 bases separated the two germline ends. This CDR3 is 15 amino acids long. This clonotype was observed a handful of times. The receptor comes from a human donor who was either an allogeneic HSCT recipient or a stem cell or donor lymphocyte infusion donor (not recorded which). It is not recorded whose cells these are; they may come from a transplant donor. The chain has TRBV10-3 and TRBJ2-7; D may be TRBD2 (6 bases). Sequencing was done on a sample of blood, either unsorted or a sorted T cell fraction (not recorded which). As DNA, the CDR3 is TGTGCCATCAGTGAGTCGGGGGGAAAGAGCCACGAGCAGTACTTC. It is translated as CAISESGGKSHEQYF.